This T cell receptor beta chain was recovered during a study of T cells in Graves' hyperthyroidism and ophthalmopathy. Researchers barred patients who had uncontrolled infection, other autoimmune disease, pregnancy or lactation. Authors of the study amplified TCR beta CDR3 regions from RNA transcripts. In the first-round RT-PCR of the TCR CDR3, the HTBI primer set was used. TCRdb ran MiXCR on the multiplex PCR reads and lists one entry per CDR3 protein. The table shows 490,000 or so distinct CDR3 sequences, with about 20% occurring only once. For this clonotype: Its antigen remains unknown.

Findings and limits, study-wide: Also found in blood were most expanded thyroid clonotypes above 0.001. By a 13 V-J model, ophthalmopathy was set apart from stable hyperthyroidism.

The sequence derives from a woman in her seventies with Graves' ophthalmopathy. Sequenced sample: blood.

CDR3 in DNA: TGTGCCAGCAGTTACCCCTGGAACTCCTACAATGAGCAGTTCTTC. Amino acid sequence: CASSYPWNSYNEQFF. V gene TRBV6-2 or TRBV6-3 combines with J gene TRBJ2-1; D is undetermined. Germline CDR1 MNHEY, CDR2 SVGEGT. CDR3 length equals 15 residues. V gave up 2 bases and J gave up 0 bases, with 8 bases separating them.